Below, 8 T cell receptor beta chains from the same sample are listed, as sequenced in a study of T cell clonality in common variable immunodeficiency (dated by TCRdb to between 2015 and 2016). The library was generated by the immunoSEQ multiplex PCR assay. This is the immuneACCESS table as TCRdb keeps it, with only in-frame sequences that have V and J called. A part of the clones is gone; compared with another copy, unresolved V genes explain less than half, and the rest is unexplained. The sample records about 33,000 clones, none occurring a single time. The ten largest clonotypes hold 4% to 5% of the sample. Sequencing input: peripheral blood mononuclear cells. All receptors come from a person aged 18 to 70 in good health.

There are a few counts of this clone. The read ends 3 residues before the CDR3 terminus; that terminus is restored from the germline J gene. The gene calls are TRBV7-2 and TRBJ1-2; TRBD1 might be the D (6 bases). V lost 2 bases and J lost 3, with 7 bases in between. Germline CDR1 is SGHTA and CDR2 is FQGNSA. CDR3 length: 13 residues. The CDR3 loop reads CASSLKGDYGYTF. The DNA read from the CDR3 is TGTGCCAGCAGCTTAAAGGGGGACTATGGC.

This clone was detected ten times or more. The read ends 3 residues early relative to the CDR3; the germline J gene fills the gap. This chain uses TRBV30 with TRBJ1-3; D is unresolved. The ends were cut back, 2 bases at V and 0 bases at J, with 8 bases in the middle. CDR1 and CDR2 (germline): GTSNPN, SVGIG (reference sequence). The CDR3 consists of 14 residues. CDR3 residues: CAWSKAFSGNTIYF. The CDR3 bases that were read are TGTGCCTGGAGTAAGGCTTTCTCTGGAAACACC.

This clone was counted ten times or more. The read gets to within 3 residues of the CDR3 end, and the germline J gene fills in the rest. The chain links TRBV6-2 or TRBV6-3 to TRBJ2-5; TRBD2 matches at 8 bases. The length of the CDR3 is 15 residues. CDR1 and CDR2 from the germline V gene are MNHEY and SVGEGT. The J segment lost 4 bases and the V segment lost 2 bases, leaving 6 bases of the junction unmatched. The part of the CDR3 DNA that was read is TGTGCCAGCAGTTACGACGCGGGAGGCTCAGAGACC. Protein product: CASSYDAGGSET. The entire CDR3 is CASSYDAGGSETQYF.

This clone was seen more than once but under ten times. The CDR3 is CASSVSPSGVSGNTIYF. CDR3 DNA, as far as it was read: TGTGCCAGCAGTGTATCCCCCTCAGGGGTTTCTGGAAACACC. This sequence joins TRBV2 and TRBJ1-3; maybe TRBD1 (6 bases). The read halts 3 residues ahead of the CDR3 end, with the missing end drawn from the germline J gene. Germline CDR1 SNHLY, CDR2 FYNNEI. The CDR3 is 17 residues long. Between the trimmed V and J ends, which lost 4 bases and 1 base, there was a span of 17 bases.

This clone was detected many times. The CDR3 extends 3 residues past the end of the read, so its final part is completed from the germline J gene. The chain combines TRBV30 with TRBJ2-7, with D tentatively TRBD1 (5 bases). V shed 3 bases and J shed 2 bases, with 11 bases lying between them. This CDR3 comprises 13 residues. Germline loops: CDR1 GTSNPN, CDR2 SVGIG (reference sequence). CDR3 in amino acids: CAWREGATYEQYF. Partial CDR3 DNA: TGTGCCTGGAGAGAAGGGGCGACCTACGAG.

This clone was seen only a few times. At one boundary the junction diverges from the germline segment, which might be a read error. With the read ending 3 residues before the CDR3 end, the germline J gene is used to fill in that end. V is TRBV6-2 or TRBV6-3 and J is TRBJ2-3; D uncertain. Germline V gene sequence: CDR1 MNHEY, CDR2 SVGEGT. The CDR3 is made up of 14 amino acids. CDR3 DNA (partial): TGTGCCAGCGGTTACCCCGCCACCTCGGTGACG. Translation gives CASGYPATSVT. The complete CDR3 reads CASGYPATSVTQYF.

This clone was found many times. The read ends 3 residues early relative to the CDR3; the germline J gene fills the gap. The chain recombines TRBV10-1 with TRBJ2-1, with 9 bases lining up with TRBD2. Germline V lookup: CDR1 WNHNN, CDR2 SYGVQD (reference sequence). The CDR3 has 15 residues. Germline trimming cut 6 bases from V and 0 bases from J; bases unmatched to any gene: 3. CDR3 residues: CASRNSGSSYNEQFF. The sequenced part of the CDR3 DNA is TGCGCCAGCAGGAATAGCGGGAGCTCCTACAATGAG.

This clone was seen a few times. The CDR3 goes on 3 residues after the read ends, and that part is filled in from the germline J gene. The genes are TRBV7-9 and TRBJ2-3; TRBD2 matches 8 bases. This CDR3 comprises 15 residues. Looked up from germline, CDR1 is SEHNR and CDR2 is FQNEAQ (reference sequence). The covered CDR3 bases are TGTGCCAGCAGCCAAACTAGCGGTGGGGGGGAGACG. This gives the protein CASSQTSGGGET. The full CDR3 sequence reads CASSQTSGGGETQYF.